The text below deals with one T cell receptor (beta chain). The data stem from a study of shared clonotypes between healthy human individuals. The table came from immunoSEQ multiplex PCR; TCRdb's copy has only in-frame clones and leaves some out. Here the sample spans millions of clones, approximately 93% being singletons. The CDR3 sequence is 16 residues long. Germline V gives CDR1 MNHEY, CDR2 SVGAGI. V was cut by 3 bases and J by 2 bases, with 14 bases left in between. The receptor's source is a young man in good health. Some clones in this sample may be carry-over from other donors' samples. The J gene is TRBJ1-5, the V gene TRBV6-5; D not certain. The sequencing input was naive CD4+ T cells from PBMCs. The subset here: CD45RA+ positively selected. CDR3 sequence (DNA): TGTGCCAGCAGTTATGACAAGGGCGGCGGCAATCAGCCCCAGCATTTT. Translated: CASSYDKGGGNQPQHF.